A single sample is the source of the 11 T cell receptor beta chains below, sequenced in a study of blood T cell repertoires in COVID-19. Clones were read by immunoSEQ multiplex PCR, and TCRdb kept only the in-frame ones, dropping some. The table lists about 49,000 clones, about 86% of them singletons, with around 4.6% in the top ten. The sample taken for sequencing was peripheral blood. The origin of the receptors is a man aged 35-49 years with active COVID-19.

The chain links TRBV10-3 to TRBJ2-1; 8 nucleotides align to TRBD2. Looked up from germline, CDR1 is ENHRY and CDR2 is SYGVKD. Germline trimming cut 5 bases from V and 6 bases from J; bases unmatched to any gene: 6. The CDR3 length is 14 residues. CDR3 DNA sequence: TGTGCCATCAGTCCCGGGACTAGAATCAATGAGCAGTTCTTC. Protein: CAISPGTRINEQFF.

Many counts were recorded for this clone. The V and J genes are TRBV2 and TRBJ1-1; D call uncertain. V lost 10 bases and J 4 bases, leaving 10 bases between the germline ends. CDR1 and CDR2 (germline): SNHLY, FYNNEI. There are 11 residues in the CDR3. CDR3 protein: CATQEATEAFF. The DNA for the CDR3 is TGTGCCACTCAGGAGGCCACTGAAGCTTTCTTT.

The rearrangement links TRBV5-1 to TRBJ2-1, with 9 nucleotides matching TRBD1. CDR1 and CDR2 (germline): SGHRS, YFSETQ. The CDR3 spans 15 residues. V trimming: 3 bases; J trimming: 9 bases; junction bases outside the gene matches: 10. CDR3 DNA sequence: TGCGCCAGCAGCTACCGACAGGGGGATTCTAGTGAGCAGTTCTTC. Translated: CASSYRQGDSSEQFF.

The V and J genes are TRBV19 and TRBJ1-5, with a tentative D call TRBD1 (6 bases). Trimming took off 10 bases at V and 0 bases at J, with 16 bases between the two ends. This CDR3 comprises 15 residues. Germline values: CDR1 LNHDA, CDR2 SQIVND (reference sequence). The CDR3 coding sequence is TGTGCCACCACACGGGACACCTATAGCAATCAGCCCCAGCATTTT. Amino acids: CATTRDTYSNQPQHF.

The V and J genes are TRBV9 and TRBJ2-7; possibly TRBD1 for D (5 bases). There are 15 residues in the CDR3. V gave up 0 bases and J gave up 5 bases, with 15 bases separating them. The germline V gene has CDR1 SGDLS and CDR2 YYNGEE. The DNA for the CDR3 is TGTGCCAGCAGCGTAGAACCAGGGTACTCGCACGAGCAGTACTTC. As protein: CASSVEPGYSHEQYF.

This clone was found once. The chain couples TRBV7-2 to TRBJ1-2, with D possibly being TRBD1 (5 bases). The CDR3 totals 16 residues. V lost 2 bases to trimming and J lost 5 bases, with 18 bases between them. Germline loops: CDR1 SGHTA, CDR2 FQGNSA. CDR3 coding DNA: TGTGCCAGCAGCTTACAATCCCCTGGGGGGAGGTATGGCTACACCTTC. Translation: CASSLQSPGGRYGYTF.

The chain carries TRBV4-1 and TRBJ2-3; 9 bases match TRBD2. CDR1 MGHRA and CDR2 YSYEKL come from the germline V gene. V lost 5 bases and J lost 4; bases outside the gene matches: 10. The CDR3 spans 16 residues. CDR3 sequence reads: CASSTRLAVMADTQYF. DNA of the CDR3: TGCGCCAGCAGCACGAGACTAGCGGTCATGGCAGATACGCAGTATTTT.

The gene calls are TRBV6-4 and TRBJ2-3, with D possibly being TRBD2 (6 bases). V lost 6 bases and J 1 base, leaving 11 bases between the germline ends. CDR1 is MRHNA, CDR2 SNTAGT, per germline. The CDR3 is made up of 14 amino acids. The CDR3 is CASRERGGTDTQYF. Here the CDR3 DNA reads TGTGCCAGCAGGGAACGCGGGGGCACAGATACGCAGTATTTT.

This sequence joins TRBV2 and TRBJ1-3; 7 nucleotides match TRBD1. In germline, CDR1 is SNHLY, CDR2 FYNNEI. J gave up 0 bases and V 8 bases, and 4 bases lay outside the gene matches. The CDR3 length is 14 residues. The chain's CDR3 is CASDRAPSGNTIYF. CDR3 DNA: TGTGCCAGCGACAGGGCTCCCTCTGGAAACACCATATATTTT.

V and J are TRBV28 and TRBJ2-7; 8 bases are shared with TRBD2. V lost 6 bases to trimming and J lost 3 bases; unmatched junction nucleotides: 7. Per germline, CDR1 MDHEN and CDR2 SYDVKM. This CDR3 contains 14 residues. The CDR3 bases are TGTGCCAGCAGCACCACCGGGACTAGCTACGAGCAGTACTTC. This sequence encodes CASSTTGTSYEQYF.

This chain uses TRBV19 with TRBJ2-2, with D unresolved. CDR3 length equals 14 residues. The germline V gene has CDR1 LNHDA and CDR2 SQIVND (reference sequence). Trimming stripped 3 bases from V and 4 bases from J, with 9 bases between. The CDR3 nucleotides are TGTGCCAGTAGTATCGCTGCGTTCACCGGGGAGCTGTTTTTT. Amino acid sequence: CASSIAAFTGELFF.